This TCR beta chain comes out of a study of control samples from healthy donors and cancer patients. Sequenced by immunoSEQ multiplex PCR; TCRdb stores in-frame clones only, minus some. The sample gives 150,000 to 200,000 clones, around 94% of which show up once; less than 15% is in the top ten. Germline lookup yields CDR1 KGHSH and CDR2 LQKENI. The CDR3 has 15 residues. Trimming took 3 bases from V and 8 from J; bases not matched to a gene: 9. The receptor comes from a man aged 55 to 70 with colorectal cancer. This chain links TRBV18 with TRBJ2-2; 7 bases line up with TRBD2. Material for sequencing was PBMCs. The CDR3 is CASSPTERGAGELFF. The CDR3 nucleotides read TGTGCCAGCTCACCTACCGAGCGGGGAGCTGGGGAGCTGTTTTTT.